This TCR beta chain derives from a study of blood T cell repertoires in COVID-19. Study-level information: Some COVID-19 samples were acute and others convalescent; all came from the United States, Italy and Spain. T cells, B-cell-depleted T cells, or PBMCs provided the cDNA or gDNA that served as material.

How the authors handled the data: Estimates of nucleated cell counts were drawn from the amplification of reference gene primers. The table came from immunoSEQ multiplex PCR; TCRdb's copy has only in-frame clones and leaves some out. Clone size and the V and J calls come from that table; the DNA yielded D and trimming. The data contain roughly 17,000 clones, roughly three quarters of them singletons. Sequenced sample: peripheral blood. The sequence was collected from a man aged 55 to 70 with acute or convalescent COVID-19.

The CDR3 loop is CASSVDRDNTQYF. As DNA, the CDR3 is TGTGCCAGCAGCGTAGATCGGGATAATACGCAGTATTTT. This chain joins TRBV9 and TRBJ2-3; a weak D match, TRBD2 (5 bases). The CDR3 contains 13 residues. CDR1 and CDR2 from the germline V gene are SGDLS and YYNGEE. The V end was cut by 0 bases, the J end by 7 bases, with 9 bases between.